The source of this TCR beta chain is a study of blood T cell repertoires in COVID-19. Across the whole study: PBMCs, B-cell-depleted T cells, or T cells provided the cDNA or gDNA that made up the material.

Using immunoSEQ multiplex PCR, the repertoire was profiled, and TCRdb retains in-frame clones only, with some absent. The sample has around 100,000 clones, approximately 78% seen once. V was pared by 5 bases and J by 7 bases, with 14 bases between. This CDR3 contains 14 residues. Germline loops: CDR1 MNHEY, CDR2 SMNVEV (reference sequence). The rearrangement joins TRBV27 to TRBJ1-4; tentatively, D is TRBD1 (6 bases). The sequence came from a man aged 70 or older with acute or convalescent COVID-19. The sample taken for sequencing was peripheral blood. CDR3 in DNA: TGTGCCAGCAGTACCGACAGGCAAACTGAAAAACTGTTTTTT. This sequence encodes CASSTDRQTEKLFF.